The 9 T cell receptor beta chains below all came from one sample that was sequenced in a study of CD8+ T cells in alopecia areata. The treatment was: oral pan-JAK inhibitor, 5-10 mg twice daily. Extracted RNA was reverse transcribed, and the resulting cDNA served as sequencing template. Profiled with immunoSEQ multiplex PCR; TCRdb holds only in-frame clones, not every one. Among some 120,000 clones listed, around 60% were seen once. Sequencing used CD4+ T cells sorted from blood, obtained at week 4, from a patient treated with tofacitinib. Receptor source: a human donor with alopecia areata.

A few counts support this clone. The V and J genes are TRBV30 and TRBJ1-2; maybe TRBD1 (5 bases). The germline V and J ends were trimmed by 5 bases and 6 bases, with 16 bases remaining between them. This CDR3 spans 13 amino acids. In germline, CDR1 is GTSNPN, CDR2 SVGIG (reference sequence). CDR3 protein: CAWDDSPLDGYTF. The CDR3, as DNA: TGTGCCTGGGACGACAGTCCATTGGATGGCTACACCTTC. The full variable domain, with the rest looked up from reference TRBV30 and TRBJ1-2, is SQTIHQWPATLVQPVGSPLSLECTVEGTSNPNLYWYRQAAGRGLQLLFYSVGIGQISSEVPQNLSASRPQDRQFILSSKKLLLSDSGFYLCAWDDSPLDGYTFGSGTRLTVV.

The V gene is TRBV7-9, the J gene TRBJ2-2, with D possibly matching TRBD1 (6 bases). Germline V gene sequence: CDR1 SEHNR, CDR2 FQNEAQ (reference sequence). This CDR3 contains 17 residues. V lost 5 bases and J 2 bases, leaving 18 bases between the germline ends. The CDR3 sequence: CASSAFSGTPNTGELFF. The DNA for the CDR3 is TGTGCCAGCAGCGCCTTCTCCGGGACACCCAACACCGGGGAGCTGTTTTTT.

The chain is built from TRBV20-1 and TRBJ2-7; D not resolved. Germline CDR1 and CDR2: DFQATT and SNEGSKA (reference sequence). V lost 6 bases and J lost 4, with 10 bases in between. The CDR3 contains 11 residues. CDR3 in DNA: TGCAGTGCCCACGTGCGATACGAGCAGTACTTC. The encoded protein is CSAHVRYEQYF.

This chain connects TRBV7-8 to TRBJ1-1; no clear D gene. The V gene lost 1 base and the J gene lost 5 bases, with 8 bases spanning the gap. Germline V gene lookup returns CDR1 SGHVS and CDR2 FQNEAQ. The CDR3 totals 13 residues. CDR3 sequence (DNA): TGTGCCAGCAGCTTAGTGGAGGAAACTGAAGCTTTCTTT. It encodes CASSLVEETEAFF.

CDR3 sequence reads: CASSFPPAESTDTQYF. CDR3 nucleotides: TGTGCCAGCAGCTTCCCCCCGGCCGAGAGCACAGATACGCAGTATTTT. The rearrangement joins TRBV7-3 to TRBJ2-3, with D uncertain. The CDR3 consists of 16 residues. Germline V gene lookup returns CDR1 SGHTA and CDR2 FQGTGA. Trimming pared 3 bases from V and 0 bases from J, leaving 13 bases between.

The table lists this clone with a count of one. V usage is TRBV30 and J usage is TRBJ2-4; D might be TRBD1 (6 bases). The CDR3 length is 14 residues. Germline V gene data show CDR1 as GTSNPN and CDR2 as SVGIG (reference sequence). V gave up 0 bases and J gave up 5 bases, with 11 bases separating them. CDR3 protein: CAWSVGQFQNIQYF. CDR3 in DNA: TGTGCCTGGAGTGTAGGACAGTTCCAAAACATTCAGTACTTC.

This clone appeared a few times. The V call is TRBV30, the J call TRBJ1-1; perhaps TRBD1 as D (5 bases). The CDR3 has 15 residues. The V gene's germline CDR1 is GTSNPN and CDR2 SVGIG (reference sequence). V was cut by 5 bases and J by 4 bases, with 20 bases left in between. CDR3 nucleotide sequence: TGTGCCTGGGTATTGCGGTCAGGGCTCAGCACTGAAGCTTTCTTT. Its translation is CAWVLRSGLSTEAFF.

The rearrangement uses TRBV2 and TRBJ2-5; D is ambiguous. CDR1 is SNHLY and CDR2 is FYNNEI in the germline V gene. V lost 6 bases and J 2 bases, leaving 7 bases between the germline ends. CDR3 length: 12 residues. The CDR3 spells CASSRSQETQYF. The CDR3 nucleotides read TGTGCCAGCAGCCGGAGTCAAGAGACCCAGTACTTC. The full variable domain, completed using reference TRBV2 and TRBJ2-5, is EPEVTQTPSHQVTQMGQEVILRCVPISNHLYFYWYRQILGQKVEFLVSFYNNEISEKSEIFDDQFSVERPDGSNFTLKIRSTKLEDSAMYFCASSRSQETQYFGPGTRLLVL.

The table lists this clone with a few counts. As DNA, the CDR3 is TGCGCCAGCAGCGCGGGACTGAACTCTGGGGCCAACGTCCTGACTTTC. Its protein product is CASSAGLNSGANVLTF. The J gene is TRBJ2-6, the V gene TRBV5-1; D is possibly TRBD2 (6 bases). Trimming took off 4 bases at V and 0 bases at J, with 11 bases between the two ends. The CDR3 length is 16 residues. The germline V gene has CDR1 SGHRS and CDR2 YFSETQ.